This T cell receptor beta chain was documented in a study of cytomegalovirus exposure and HLA in healthy donors. The PCR was carried out with 60 Vbeta primers and 13 Jbeta primers. Some clones are missing from TCRdb's copy, which holds only in-frame ones; the method was immunoSEQ multiplex PCR. This sample has some 150,000 clones; around three fifths occur once, and the top ten carry 2.4%. As for this clone: Its antigen is currently unknown.

The V and J ends lost 1 base and 6 bases, in that order; junction bases with no gene match: 4. The V gene's germline CDR1 is SGHTA and CDR2 FQGNSA. The CDR3 sequence is 15 residues long. The study, taken as a whole, reports: Later analysis indicated greater clonal expansion among HLA-associated TCR beta chains than among equally common other chains. The majority of TCR sequences were rare, yet some public TCRs appeared in many donors.

Specimen: PBMCs. The rearrangement uses TRBV7-2 and TRBJ2-2, with 8 positions matching TRBD1. The sequence came from a woman aged 40 to 50 in good health and CMV-seronegative. The chain's CDR3 is CASSLGTGIPGELFF. The DNA for the CDR3 is TGTGCCAGCAGCTTAGGGACAGGGATACCCGGGGAGCTGTTTTTT. The full variable domain, completed using reference TRBV7-2 and TRBJ2-2, is GAGVSQSPSNKVTEKGKDVELRCDPISGHTALYWYRQSLGQGLEFLIYFQGNSAPDKSGLPSDRFSAERTGGSVSTLTIQRTQQEDSAVYLCASSLGTGIPGELFFGEGSRLTVL.